These T cell receptor beta chains were read from a single sample in a study of T-cell memory formation after mild COVID-19. TCRdb recomputed calls from the 5' RACE reads with MiXCR, one row per CDR3 protein. The table lists 130,000 to 150,000 distinct CDR3 sequences, under 7% of them singletons. The sequencing input was PBMCs or a T cell subset sorted from them (not recorded which). The source is an adult woman who had mild COVID-19 (a few samples of this study predate the infection). Cell type and time point are not known. CDR3s include the opening cysteine and the closing phenylalanine or tryptophan. The D gene is left open where the match is weak. Clone size is shown for a subset of rows, as once, few, many or a class of expanded clone.

>TRBD2|few|TRBJ2-3|TRBV4-2
CASSQALAGGPEDTQYF
TGTGCCAGCAGCCAAGCCCTAGCGGGAGGGCCAGAAGATACGCAGTATTTT
>-|few|TRBJ1-1|TRBV15
CATSRDRGISQAFF
TGTGCCACCAGCAGAGATCGGGGCATCTCCCAAGCTTTCTTT
>TRBD2|-|TRBJ2-1|TRBV20-1
CSAALSGRGNNEQFF
TGCAGTGCCGCTCTAAGCGGGAGAGGCAACAATGAGCAGTTCTTC
>TRBD2|few|TRBJ2-3|TRBV24-1
CATAAGLAGTTDTQYF
TGTGCCACCGCTGCGGGACTAGCGGGGACCACAGATACGCAGTATTTT
>-|few|TRBJ1-1|TRBV6-1
CASSLQRTEAFF
TGTGCCAGCAGTTTGCAGAGGACTGAAGCTTTCTTT
>TRBD1|few|TRBJ2-1|TRBV7-3
CASSLRDRGYNEQFF
TGTGCCAGCAGCTTAAGGGACAGGGGGTACAATGAGCAGTTCTTC
>-|many|TRBJ2-1|TRBV12-3/TRBV12-4
CASSLGRTSYNEQFF
TGTGCCAGCAGTTTAGGGCGGACTTCCTACAATGAGCAGTTCTTC
>-|-|TRBJ1-1|TRBV20-1
CSARDKMGTSTEAFF
TGCAGTGCTAGAGATAAGATGGGCACAAGCACTGAAGCTTTCTTT
>-|many|TRBJ2-2|TRBV5-1
CASSSQGVGELFF
TGCGCCAGCAGCTCCCAGGGTGTCGGGGAGCTGTTTTTT
>-|many|TRBJ2-2|TRBV20-1
CSARDRTKVGELFF
TGCAGTGCTAGAGACCGGACTAAGGTCGGGGAGCTGTTTTTT
>TRBD1|few|TRBJ1-5|TRBV12-3/TRBV12-4
CASSLRGEGAQAQHF
TGTGCCAGCAGTTTGAGGGGGGAGGGGGCGCAGGCCCAGCATTTT
>-|-|TRBJ1-5|TRBV3-1
CASSQDLAQPQHF
TGTGCCAGCAGCCAAGATCTTGCGCAGCCCCAGCATTTT
>TRBD1|-|TRBJ1-2|TRBV5-1
CASSYGTGPSLGYTF
TGCGCCAGCAGCTACGGGACAGGGCCGTCGCTGGGCTACACCTTC
>-|few|TRBJ1-1|TRBV18
CASSSRSGQTNTEAFF
TGTGCCAGCTCAAGCCGTAGTGGACAAACGAACACTGAAGCTTTCTTT
>-|many|TRBJ2-4|TRBV10-3
CAISEYEAAKNIQYF
TGTGCCATCAGTGAGTACGAGGCAGCCAAAAACATTCAGTACTTC
>-|few|TRBJ2-1|TRBV11-2
CASSHRGVKHFF
TGTGCCAGCAGCCATAGGGGGGTGAAGCATTTCTTC
>-|-|TRBJ1-3|TRBV30
CASRASGNTIYF
TGTGCCTCGCGAGCCTCTGGAAACACCATATATTTT